This TCR beta chain was profiled in a study of blood T cell repertoires in COVID-19. Across the whole study: Some COVID-19 samples were acute and others convalescent; all came from the United States, Italy and Spain.

As originally analysed: Amplification of reference gene primers was used by the study to estimate nucleated cell counts. Libraries were prepared by immunoSEQ multiplex PCR; TCRdb keeps only in-frame clonotypes and omits some of them. That table is the source of V, J and clone size, and D and trimming were worked out from the DNA. Of 250,000 to 400,000 clones in the sample, about nine tenths were seen once. Trimming took 2 bases from V and 1 from J, leaving 11 bases between them. There are 15 residues in the CDR3. Germline V gene data show CDR1 as MNHNS and CDR2 as SASEGT. Seattle researchers signed up patients amid active infection and tracked them longitudinally.

The chain employs TRBV6-1 and TRBJ1-1, with D possibly TRBD1 on 6 matching bases. This clonotype was obtained from a woman aged 25 to 39 with COVID-19, enrolled during active disease. Sequencing was carried out using peripheral blood. CDR3 in amino acids: CASSERGGPNTEAFF. The DNA of the CDR3 is TGTGCCAGCAGTGAAAGGGGGGGTCCGAACACTGAAGCTTTCTTT.